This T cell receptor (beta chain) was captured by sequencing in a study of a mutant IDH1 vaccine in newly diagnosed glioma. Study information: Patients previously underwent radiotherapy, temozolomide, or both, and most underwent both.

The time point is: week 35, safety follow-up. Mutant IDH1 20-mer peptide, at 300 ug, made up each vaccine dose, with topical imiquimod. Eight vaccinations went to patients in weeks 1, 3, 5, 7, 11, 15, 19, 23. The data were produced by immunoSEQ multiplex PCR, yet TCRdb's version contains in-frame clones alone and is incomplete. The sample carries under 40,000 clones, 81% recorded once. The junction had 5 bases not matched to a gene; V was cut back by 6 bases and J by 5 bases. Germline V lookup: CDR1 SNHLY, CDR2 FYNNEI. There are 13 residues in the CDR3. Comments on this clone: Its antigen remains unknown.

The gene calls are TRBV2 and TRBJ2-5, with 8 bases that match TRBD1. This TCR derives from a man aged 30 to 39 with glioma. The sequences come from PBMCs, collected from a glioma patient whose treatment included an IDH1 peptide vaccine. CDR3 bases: TGTGCCAGCAGGAGACAGGGGTGGGAGACCCAGTACTTC. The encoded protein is CASRRQGWETQYF.